A single sample gave rise to the 20 T cell receptor beta chains below, sequenced in a study of CD8+CD57+ T cells in acquired aplastic anemia. Genomic DNA, the template, was used for profiling of the TCR beta VDJ and CDR3. TCRdb re-derived calls from the reads in MiXCR, one entry per CDR3 protein. The data contain 100,000 to 150,000 distinct CDR3 sequences, 48% of them singletons. Specimen: sorted CD4+, CD8+, or CD8+CD57+ T cells (not recorded which) from PBMCs. These receptor sequences come from a human donor in good health, serving as a control.

This clonotype was detected many times. The chain recombines TRBV5-5 with TRBJ1-4, with a tentative D call TRBD1 (6 bases). The CDR3 covers 15 residues. Per the germline V gene, CDR1 is SGHKS and CDR2 is YYEKEE (reference sequence). Trimming removed 6 bases from V and 5 bases from J, with 17 bases in between. CDR3 DNA: TGTGCCAGCACCCCGACGACAGGATTGAATGAAAAACTGTTTTTT. Its translation is CASTPTTGLNEKLFF. Full variable domain (rest looked up from reference TRBV5-5 and TRBJ1-4): DAGVTQSPTHLIKTRGQQVTLRCSPISGHKSVSWYQQVLGQGPQFIFQYYEKEERGRGNFPDRFSARQFPNYSSELNVNALLLGDSALYLCASTPTTGLNEKLFFGSGTQLSVL.

This clonotype was counted many times. The chain has TRBV6-1 and TRBJ1-5; D uncertain. The CDR3 covers 12 residues. Germline V gene sequence: CDR1 MNHNS, CDR2 SASEGT. Trimming took off 7 bases at V and 5 bases at J, with 9 bases between the two ends. The CDR3 coding sequence is TGTGCCAGCACCCTTCTCGATCAGCCCCAGCATTTT. It is translated as CASTLLDQPQHF.

The chain couples TRBV20-1 to TRBJ2-7, with a possible D match to TRBD2 (6 bases). Trimming took off 3 bases at V and 6 bases at J, with 12 bases between the two ends. CDR1 is DFQATT, CDR2 SNEGSKA, per germline (reference sequence). The CDR3 contains 12 residues. CDR3 in amino acids: CSASEGGGEQYF. CDR3 DNA sequence: TGCAGTGCTAGCGAGGGAGGAGGCGAGCAGTACTTC.

On this clonotype itself: One end of the junction is discordant with germline, which a read error may explain. The chain joins TRBV10-3 to TRBJ2-5; D call uncertain. The CDR3 is 14 amino acids. Germline CDR1 reads ENHRY; CDR2 reads SYGVKD. The CDR3: CATSDYRSGETQYF. DNA for the CDR3: TGTGCCACCAGTGATTACCGGTCGGGAGAGACCCAGTACTTC.

The rearrangement links TRBV20-1 to TRBJ1-6, with D tentatively TRBD1 (6 bases). The germline V and J ends were trimmed by 1 base and 2 bases, with 12 bases remaining between them. The CDR3 loop spans 16 amino acids. CDR1 DFQATT and CDR2 SNEGSKA come from the germline V gene (reference sequence). The DNA for the CDR3 is TGCAGTGCTAGAGTGCGGGGGCCAACCTATAATTCACCCCTCCACTTT. This translates into CSARVRGPTYNSPLHF.

The chain is built from TRBV2 and TRBJ1-1; D is undetermined. CDR1 is SNHLY and CDR2 is FYNNEI in the germline V gene. V was trimmed by 10 bases and J by 7 bases, leaving 19 bases between them. The CDR3 covers 13 residues. CDR3 protein: CATDSRRRDEAFF. For the CDR3, the DNA is TGTGCCACCGATAGCCGGAGAAGGGATGAAGCTTTCTTT.

This CDR3 reads CASSHGQGTVTGELFF. CDR3 DNA sequence: TGTGCCAGTAGTCATGGGCAGGGGACGGTTACCGGGGAGCTGTTTTTT. J is TRBJ2-2 and V is TRBV19, with D possibly TRBD1 on 6 matching bases. V was shortened by 5 bases and J by 5 bases, with 18 bases between the two germline ends. There are 16 residues in the CDR3. The germline CDR1 and CDR2 sequences are LNHDA and SQIVND (reference sequence).

This clonotype has ten or more counts. The chain is built from TRBV7-9 and TRBJ1-3; no reliable D call. The CDR3 totals 15 residues. Trimming shortened V by 5 bases and J by 2 bases, and 13 bases separated the two germline ends. Germline CDR1 SEHNR, CDR2 FQNEAQ (reference sequence). CDR3 residues: CASSQSRRPGNTIYF. The CDR3 coding sequence is TGTGCCAGCAGCCAGTCGAGGAGGCCTGGAAACACCATATATTTT.

As DNA, the CDR3 is TGTGCCAGCAGGGGACAGGTTCAGTTCACTGAAGCTTTCTTT. Translating it yields CASRGQVQFTEAFF. The rearrangement links TRBV2 to TRBJ1-1; 8 bases match TRBD1. The ends lost 6 bases at V and 4 bases at J; junction bases unmatched: 7. This CDR3 has 14 amino acids. Germline V gene data show CDR1 as SNHLY and CDR2 as FYNNEI.

The gene calls are TRBV2 and TRBJ2-7; 9 bases fit TRBD1. This CDR3 is built from 15 residues. CDR1 is SNHLY and CDR2 is FYNNEI in the germline V gene. The junction had 10 bases not matched to a gene; V was cut back by 6 bases and J by 4 bases. The chain's CDR3 is CASREDRGSGYEQYF. The CDR3 DNA reads as TGTGCCAGCAGAGAGGACAGGGGAAGTGGGTACGAGCAGTACTTC.

Many counts were recorded for this clonotype. The gene calls are TRBV4-2 and TRBJ1-4; D remains ambiguous. Germline CDR1 is LGHNA and CDR2 is YNFKEQ. The CDR3 contains 13 residues. With 0 bases removed from V and 7 bases from J, the gap between germline ends came to 6 bases. CDR3 residues: CASSQDYGEKLFF. Written as DNA, the CDR3 is TGTGCCAGCAGCCAAGATTATGGTGAAAAACTGTTTTTT.

The sample holds many counts of this clonotype. V is TRBV12-3 or TRBV12-4 and J is TRBJ1-4, with 8 nucleotides matching TRBD1. The CDR3 consists of 14 residues. V lost 3 bases, J lost 4 bases, and 1 base stayed unmatched. CDR3 loop: CASSFGQGNEKLFF. The CDR3 bases are TGTGCCAGCAGTTTCGGACAGGGTAATGAAAAACTGTTTTTT.

Of note for this clonotype: One end of the junction varies from germline; a read error may be responsible. V usage is TRBV18 and J usage is TRBJ1-2; possibly TRBD1 for D (6 bases). CDR1 is KGHSH and CDR2 is LQKENI in the germline V gene. The CDR3 loop spans 16 amino acids. The chain's CDR3 is CASPPDGLSGAYGYTF. CDR3 nucleotide sequence: TGTGCCAGCCCACCCGATGGTCTTTCGGGGGCTTATGGCTACACCTTC.

The chain couples TRBV29-1 to TRBJ2-2; D gene unclear. The CDR3 is 11 amino acids. V lost 3 bases and J 7 bases, leaving 6 bases between the germline ends. Germline loops: CDR1 SQVTM, CDR2 ANQGSEA. The CDR3 loop is CSVDPSGELFF. As DNA, the CDR3 is TGCAGCGTTGACCCTAGCGGGGAGCTGTTTTTT.

The V call is TRBV7-6, the J call TRBJ2-7, with D uncertain. CDR3 length equals 14 residues. The germline CDR1 and CDR2 sequences are SGHVS and FNYEAQ. V was pared by 6 bases and J by 2 bases, with 14 bases between. CDR3 sequence: CASSPYPGTYEQYF. The CDR3 DNA sequence: TGTGCCAGCAGTCCCTACCCCGGAACCTACGAGCAGTACTTC. Full variable domain (rest looked up from reference TRBV7-6 and TRBJ2-7): GAGVSQSPRYKVTKRGQDVALRCDPISGHVSLYWYRQALGQGPEFLTYFNYEAQQDKSGLPNDRFSAERPEGSISTLTIQRTEQRDSAMYRCASSPYPGTYEQYFGPGTRLTVT.

This clonotype was counted ten times or more. J is TRBJ2-5 and V is TRBV2; D unclear. Germline CDR1 and CDR2: SNHLY and FYNNEI. CDR3 length: 11 amino acids. V dropped 6 bases and J dropped 5 bases, with 7 bases sitting between them. CDR3 protein: CASRTYETQYF. CDR3 sequence (DNA): TGTGCCAGCAGGACCTACGAGACCCAGTACTTC. The full variable domain, completed using reference TRBV2 and TRBJ2-5, is EPEVTQTPSHQVTQMGQEVILRCVPISNHLYFYWYRQILGQKVEFLVSFYNNEISEKSEIFDDQFSVERPDGSNFTLKIRSTKLEDSAMYFCASRTYETQYFGPGTRLLVL.

The chain has TRBV7-6 and TRBJ1-2; D is ambiguous. Per the germline V gene, CDR1 is SGHVS and CDR2 is FNYEAQ. The CDR3 is made up of 13 amino acids. The germline V and J ends were trimmed by 1 base and 5 bases, with 8 bases remaining between them. CDR3 in DNA: TGTGCCAGCAGCTTAGTGGGCCCTTATGGCTACACCTTC. This codes for CASSLVGPYGYTF.

This clonotype was seen at least ten times. CDR3 nucleotides: TGCGCCAGCAGCCCGGGGAGGGGGATACACATGAACACTGAAGCTTTCTTT. Encoded protein: CASSPGRGIHMNTEAFF. This chain uses TRBV5-1 with TRBJ1-1, with D possibly TRBD1 on 6 matching bases. The germline V gene encodes CDR1 SGHRS and CDR2 YFSETQ. Deletions cut 4 bases from V and 0 bases from J, with 19 bases between. The CDR3 is 17 amino acids. Using reference TRBV5-1 and TRBJ1-1 for the parts outside the CDR3, the full variable domain is KAGVTQTPRYLIKTRGQQVTLSCSPISGHRSVSWYQQTPGQGLQFLFEYFSETQRNKGNFPGRFSGRQFSNSRSEMNVSTLELGDSALYLCASSPGRGIHMNTEAFFGQGTRLTVV.

The gene calls are TRBV29-1 and TRBJ2-7, with D possibly being TRBD1 (5 bases). The CDR3 loop spans 13 amino acids. Per the germline V gene, CDR1 is SQVTM and CDR2 is ANQGSEA. V shed 7 bases and J shed 3 bases, with 16 bases lying between them. This CDR3 is CSAVTDSDYEQYF. In nucleotides, the CDR3 is TGCAGCGCGGTAACAGACAGCGACTACGAGCAGTACTTC.

The chain links TRBV15 to TRBJ2-7, with 7 bases matching TRBD1. V was clipped by 0 bases and J by 3 bases; unmatched bases: 5. The CDR3 extends over 15 amino acids. The germline gives CDR1 LNHNV, CDR2 YYDKDF (reference sequence). The CDR3 DNA is TGTGCCACCAGCAGAGATCGAGCAGGGGGCTACGAGCAGTACTTC. Protein product: CATSRDRAGGYEQYF.